One sample yielded the 20 T cell receptor beta chains listed below, sequenced in a study of blood T cell repertoires in COVID-19. Repertoires were generated with immunoSEQ multiplex PCR, while TCRdb's copy carries only in-frame clones and drops some. This sample has about 230,000 clones, with 75% to 85% found just once. The sequenced sample was peripheral blood. Source of these receptors: a middle-aged woman who had recovered from COVID-19.

With respect to this clone: The identical CDR3 is also encoded by other nucleotide sequences in the sample. The rearrangement joins TRBV2 to TRBJ2-7; D is unresolved. This CDR3 has 12 amino acids. The V end was cut by 3 bases, the J end by 4 bases, with 7 bases between. Germline CDR1 reads SNHLY; CDR2 reads FYNNEI. The CDR3 region is CASSEAGYEQYF. Written as DNA, the CDR3 is TGTGCCAGCAGTGAGGCAGGTTACGAGCAGTACTTC. The whole variable domain, remainder taken from reference TRBV2 and TRBJ2-7, is EPEVTQTPSHQVTQMGQEVILRCVPISNHLYFYWYRQILGQKVEFLVSFYNNEISEKSEIFDDQFSVERPDGSNFTLKIRSTKLEDSAMYFCASSEAGYEQYFGPGTRLTVT.

The genes are TRBV28 and TRBJ1-4; 7 positions agree with TRBD1. This CDR3 has 14 residues. The germline CDR1 and CDR2 sequences are MDHEN and SYDVKM. After removal of 6 bases from V and 3 bases from J, the junction contained 4 bases not matched to a gene. The CDR3 nucleotides are TGTGCCAGCAGCCGACAGGGCGCTAATGAAAAACTGTTTTTT. Translation gives CASSRQGANEKLFF.

This chain connects TRBV2 to TRBJ1-4, with TRBD1 matching 8 bases. In germline, CDR1 is SNHLY, CDR2 FYNNEI. V lost 6 bases and J lost 6; bases outside the gene matches: 6. This CDR3 is built from 14 residues. DNA for the CDR3: TGTGCCAGCAGCGGACAGGGTACGGATGAAAAACTGTTTTTT. Translating it yields CASSGQGTDEKLFF.

The gene calls are TRBV7-8 and TRBJ2-5; 8 bases are shared with TRBD2. Germline CDR1 is SGHVS and CDR2 is FQNEAQ. The V segment lost 1 base and the J segment 0 bases; nucleotides outside the gene matches: 4. CDR3 length: 16 amino acids. For the CDR3, the DNA is TGTGCCAGCAGCTTAGTTACTAGCGGTTACCAAGAGACCCAGTACTTC. As protein: CASSLVTSGYQETQYF.

V gene TRBV6-5 combines with J gene TRBJ1-2; the match to TRBD1 covers 8 bases. Germline V gives CDR1 MNHEY, CDR2 SVGAGI. The CDR3 length is 14 residues. V shed 0 bases, J shed 7 bases, and the junction held 4 bases outside the gene matches. CDR3 bases: TGTGCCAGCAGTTACTCGACAGGGGACGGTGGCTACACCTTC. This gives the protein CASSYSTGDGGYTF.

The rearrangement uses TRBV27 and TRBJ1-5; 7 bases are a match to TRBD1. Trimming cost V 6 bases and J 0 bases; bases outside gene matches: 2. This CDR3 region has 14 residues. Looked up from germline, CDR1 is MNHEY and CDR2 is SMNVEV (reference sequence). In DNA form, the CDR3 reads TGTGCCAGCAGCCACAGGGGTAGCAATCAGCCCCAGCATTTT. It codes for CASSHRGSNQPQHF.

The V and J genes are TRBV19 and TRBJ2-7, with D maybe TRBD1 (6 bases). V lost 4 bases and J lost 5, with 9 bases in between. CDR1 is LNHDA and CDR2 is SQIVND in the germline V gene (reference sequence). The CDR3 totals 12 residues. The CDR3 here is CASSKGVDEQYF. The CDR3 DNA sequence: TGTGCCAGTAGTAAGGGGGTTGACGAGCAGTACTTC.

The chain has TRBV11-2 and TRBJ2-1, with a possible D match to TRBD1 (5 bases). Trimming removed 1 base from V and 9 bases from J, with 19 bases in between. The CDR3 extends over 16 amino acids. CDR1 is SGHAT, CDR2 FQNNGV, per germline. The CDR3 reads CASSLALGQWQGEQFF. The CDR3 DNA reads as TGTGCCAGCAGCTTAGCTCTCGGGCAGTGGCAGGGTGAGCAGTTCTTC.

V gene TRBV5-5 combines with J gene TRBJ2-7; D might be TRBD2 (7 bases). The CDR3 spans 15 residues. Germline CDR1 SGHKS, CDR2 YYEKEE (reference sequence). Between the trimmed V and J ends, which lost 0 bases and 3 bases, there was a span of 13 bases. The CDR3 here is CASSLVGGAFYEQYF. The DNA of the CDR3 is TGTGCCAGCAGCTTGGTTGGGGGGGCTTTCTACGAGCAGTACTTC. The entire variable domain, with the rest obtained from reference TRBV5-5 and TRBJ2-7, is as follows: DAGVTQSPTHLIKTRGQQVTLRCSPISGHKSVSWYQQVLGQGPQFIFQYYEKEERGRGNFPDRFSARQFPNYSSELNVNALLLGDSALYLCASSLVGGAFYEQYFGPGTRLTVT.

The sample holds a few counts of this clone. V is TRBV7-9 and J is TRBJ2-3; D gene ambiguous. Per the germline V gene, CDR1 is SEHNR and CDR2 is FQNEAQ (reference sequence). This CDR3 has 14 residues. With 5 bases removed from V and 0 bases from J, the gap between germline ends came to 9 bases. CDR3 amino acids: CASSRVTSTDTQYF. CDR3 nucleotide sequence: TGTGCCAGCAGCCGAGTGACTAGCACAGATACGCAGTATTTT.

The rearrangement joins TRBV28 to TRBJ1-6; D is unclear. Germline V gene lookup returns CDR1 MDHEN and CDR2 SYDVKM. V was trimmed by 2 bases and J by 6 bases, leaving 14 bases between them. The length of the CDR3 is 16 residues. In DNA, the CDR3 is TGTGCCAGCAGTTTACCGGCAGGTGAATCTAATTCACCCCTCCACTTT. It is translated as CASSLPAGESNSPLHF.

The chain couples TRBV29-1 to TRBJ2-2, with TRBD1 matching over 8 bases. Germline loops: CDR1 SQVTM, CDR2 ANQGSEA. This CDR3 spans 13 amino acids. With V trimmed by 7 bases and J by 1 base, 2 bases remained unmatched. The CDR3 here is CSAGTGNTGELFF. CDR3 nucleotide sequence: TGCAGCGCCGGGACAGGGAACACCGGGGAGCTGTTTTTT.

CDR3 in DNA: TGTGCCAGCGGTACAGAAACATCTGGAAACACCATATATTTT. Residues: CASGTETSGNTIYF. V usage is TRBV9 and J usage is TRBJ1-3; D call uncertain. CDR1 SGDLS and CDR2 YYNGEE come from the germline V gene. The CDR3 is 14 residues long. Trimming stripped 7 bases from V and 1 base from J, with 12 bases between.

V is TRBV5-1 and J is TRBJ2-1, with 9 bases fitting TRBD2. CDR3 length: 15 residues. In germline, CDR1 is SGHRS, CDR2 YFSETQ. J gave up 9 bases and V 1 base, and 8 bases lay outside the gene matches. The CDR3 nucleotides read TGCGCCAGCAGCTTGCTAGCGGGGCAATGGGGTGAGCAGTTCTTC. Residues: CASSLLAGQWGEQFF.

This clone was recorded a few times. The V call is TRBV28, the J call TRBJ2-7, with 8 bases identical to TRBD1. The germline gives CDR1 MDHEN, CDR2 SYDVKM. This CDR3 region has 15 residues. V trimming: 6 bases; J trimming: 1 base; junction bases outside the gene matches: 8. CDR3 sequence reads: CASRSGGQGSYEQYF. In DNA, the CDR3 is TGTGCCAGCAGGTCCGGAGGACAGGGTTCCTACGAGCAGTACTTC.

This clone was recorded only once. The rearrangement uses TRBV7-6 and TRBJ2-1, with TRBD2 matching 7 bases. The CDR3 totals 17 residues. The V gene's germline CDR1 is SGHVS and CDR2 FNYEAQ. V was clipped by 0 bases and J by 3 bases; unmatched bases: 8. CDR3 bases: TGTGCCAGCAGCTTAGCCCTTGGGCGGGGGAACTACAATGAGCAGTTCTTC. Residues: CASSLALGRGNYNEQFF.

The J gene is TRBJ2-7, the V gene TRBV7-9, with D possibly TRBD1 on 5 matching bases. The V gene's germline CDR1 is SEHNR and CDR2 FQNEAQ (reference sequence). Trimming removed 5 bases at V and 1 base at J, with 12 bases between. The CDR3 consists of 14 residues. As DNA, the CDR3 is TGTGCCAGCAGCGCCCAACGGACATCCTACGAGCAGTACTTC. It encodes CASSAQRTSYEQYF. The complete variable domain, with remaining parts taken from reference TRBV7-9 and TRBJ2-7, reads DTGVSQNPRHKITKRGQNVTFRCDPISEHNRLYWYRQTLGQGPEFLTYFQNEAQLEKSRLLSDRFSAERPKGSFSTLEIQRTEQGDSAMYLCASSAQRTSYEQYFGPGTRLTVT.

This sequence joins TRBV5-5 and TRBJ1-6, with 8 bases aligning to TRBD1. The CDR3 is made up of 16 amino acids. Unmatched junction bases numbered 5, after V lost 1 base and J lost 5 bases. Germline V gene sequence: CDR1 SGHKS, CDR2 YYEKEE (reference sequence). The DNA of the CDR3 is TGTGCCAGCAGCTTGTGGTCGGGACAGGATAATTCACCCCTCCACTTT. It codes for CASSLWSGQDNSPLHF.

This chain uses TRBV7-2 with TRBJ1-3; 7 bases match TRBD1. The CDR3 contains 18 residues. V was pared by 5 bases and J by 0 bases, with 13 bases of the junction left unmatched. The germline CDR1 and CDR2 sequences are SGHTA and FQGNSA. The CDR3 loop reads CASSLRGAGGASGNTIYF. The CDR3 DNA follows: TGTGCCAGCAGCCTCAGGGGGGCGGGAGGAGCCTCTGGAAACACCATATATTTT.

The genes are TRBV28 and TRBJ2-7, with D perhaps TRBD1 (6 bases). The CDR3 extends over 17 amino acids. Germline CDR1 reads MDHEN; CDR2 reads SYDVKM. V was cut by 1 base and J by 0 bases, with 16 bases left in between. CDR3 protein: CASSLSPGTTTSYEQYF. The CDR3 nucleotides read TGTGCCAGCAGTTTATCTCCCGGGACAACTACCTCCTACGAGCAGTACTTC. Supplemented by reference TRBV28 and TRBJ2-7, the full variable domain reads DVKVTQSSRYLVKRTGEKVFLECVQDMDHENMFWYRQDPGLGLRLIYFSYDVKMKEKGDIPEGYSVSREKKERFSLILESASTNQTSMYLCASSLSPGTTTSYEQYFGPGTRLTVT.